This T cell receptor (beta chain) is from a study of CD8+CD57+ T cells in acquired aplastic anemia. About the study: Each DNA sample taken from sorted CD4+ and CD8+ cells came to 3 to 4 ug on average. Study outcomes and limitations: Sharing between patients and controls was observed for some 27 CD8+ CDR3 sequences.

Comments on this clonotype: Antigen specificity is unknown.

An expansion of CD8+CD57+ cells by flow cytometry had been shown in patients chosen for sequencing. Severe acquired aplastic anemia was present in every patient. Among the patients, none had received any therapy at the time of blood sampling. Germline values: CDR1 SNHLY, CDR2 FYNNEI. This CDR3 comprises 14 residues. The trim removed 5 bases at V and 5 bases at J, leaving 8 bases unmatched. The template for TCR beta VDJ and CDR3 sequence profiling was genomic DNA. TCRdb passed the reads through MiXCR, listing each CDR3 protein once. The sample has 260,000 or so distinct CDR3 sequences; 47% are singletons.

The receptor was derived from a human donor with aplastic anemia. The gene calls are TRBV2 and TRBJ2-7, with 8 positions matching TRBD2. Sequencing was performed on sorted CD4+, CD8+, or CD8+CD57+ T cells (not recorded which) from PBMCs. The CDR3 is CASSLSGSLNEQYF. DNA of the CDR3: TGTGCCAGCAGTTTGAGCGGGAGTCTCAACGAGCAGTACTTC.